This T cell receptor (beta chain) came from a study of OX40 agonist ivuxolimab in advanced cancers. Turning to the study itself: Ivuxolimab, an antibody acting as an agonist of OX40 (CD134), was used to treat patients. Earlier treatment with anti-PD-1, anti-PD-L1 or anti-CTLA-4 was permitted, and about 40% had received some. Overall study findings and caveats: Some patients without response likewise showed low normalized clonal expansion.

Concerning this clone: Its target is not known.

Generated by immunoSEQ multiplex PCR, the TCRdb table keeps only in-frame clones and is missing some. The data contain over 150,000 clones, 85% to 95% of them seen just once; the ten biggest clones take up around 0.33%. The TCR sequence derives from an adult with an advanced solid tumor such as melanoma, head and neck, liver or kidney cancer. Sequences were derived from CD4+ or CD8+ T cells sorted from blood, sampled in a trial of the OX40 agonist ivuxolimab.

CDR3 loop: CASSPNQEPNYGYTF. The CDR3 DNA reads as TGTGCCAGCTCACCCAATCAGGAACCTAACTATGGCTACACCTTC. The chain joins TRBV18 to TRBJ1-2, with D unclear. The germline gives CDR1 KGHSH, CDR2 LQKENI. The CDR3 is 15 amino acids. V was trimmed by 3 bases and J by 0 bases, leaving 11 bases between them.